Listed below are T cell receptor beta chains from one sample, sequenced in a study of control samples from healthy donors and cancer patients. Using immunoSEQ multiplex PCR, the repertoire was profiled, and TCRdb retains in-frame clones only, with some absent. The top ten hold 0.68% of the sample, which has some 160,000 clones, roughly 92% seen once. The sequenced material came from blood. These receptors all come from a woman under 40 in good health. Both conserved end residues are part of each CDR3. A D gene is named only where the DNA matches it firmly. Size is omitted from some rows. Given values are once, few, many or a class for expanded clones.

NA,TRBV15,NA,TRBJ1-4,CATRIGQGHEKLFF,TGTGCCACCAGGATAGGTCAGGGGCATGAAAAACTGTTTTTT
TRBD1,TRBV30,NA,TRBJ2-2,CASFPGQGAGELFF,TGTGCCTCCTTCCCGGGACAGGGCGCCGGGGAGCTGTTTTTT
TRBD2,TRBV4-1,NA,TRBJ2-7,CASSQGLGGRRYEQYF,TGCGCCAGCAGCCAAGGATTGGGCGGGAGGCGGTACGAGCAGTACTTC
NA,TRBV20-1,NA,TRBJ2-7,CSASEQGKGGEQYF,TGCAGTGCTAGTGAACAGGGGAAGGGAGGCGAGCAGTACTTC
TRBD1,TRBV28,NA,TRBJ2-2,CASSLQGGYTGELFF,TGTGCCAGCAGTTTACAAGGGGGCTACACCGGGGAGCTGTTTTTT
NA,TRBV12-3/TRBV12-4,NA,TRBJ1-1,CASSLGNAPEAFF,TGTGCCAGCAGTTTAGGGAACGCGCCTGAAGCTTTCTTT
NA,TRBV5-6,NA,TRBJ2-1,CASSLRTHLNEQFF,TGTGCCAGCAGCTTGCGGACCCATCTCAATGAGCAGTTCTTC
TRBD1,TRBV11-2,NA,TRBJ2-5,CASSPRGQGLQETQYF,TGTGCCAGCAGCCCACGGGGACAGGGACTGCAAGAGACCCAGTACTTC
TRBD1,TRBV25-1,NA,TRBJ1-5,CASSGTGGAGQPQHF,TGTGCCAGCAGTGGCACAGGGGGCGCAGGTCAGCCCCAGCATTTT
NA,TRBV5-4,NA,TRBJ2-7,CASSGTGSSYEQYF,TGTGCCAGCAGCGGAACAGGGTCCTCCTACGAGCAGTACTTC
NA,TRBV10-3,NA,TRBJ1-4,CAIKTGEEKLFF,TGTGCCATCAAAACAGGAGAAGAAAAACTGTTTTTT
TRBD1,TRBV27,NA,TRBJ2-1,CASSSYMTGSRYNEQFF,TGTGCCAGCAGTTCTTACATGACAGGGTCAAGGTACAATGAGCAGTTCTTC
NA,TRBV7-2,once,TRBJ1-1,CASSLGARRSTEAFF,TGTGCCAGCAGCTTAGGGGCCAGAAGGAGTACTGAAGCTTTCTTT
NA,TRBV4-3,NA,TRBJ2-3,CASSQEGRSTDTQYF,TGCGCCAGCAGCCAAGAGGGCAGGAGCACAGATACGCAGTATTTT
NA,TRBV14,NA,TRBJ2-5,CASSQFVAPLQETQYF,TGTGCCAGCAGCCAATTTGTCGCACCCCTCCAAGAGACCCAGTACTTC
TRBD1,TRBV28,NA,TRBJ1-1,CASSLVTGGSTEAFF,TGTGCCAGCAGTTTGGTAACAGGGGGCAGTACTGAAGCTTTCTTT
NA,TRBV5-1,NA,TRBJ1-5,CASSLSGDQPQHF,TGCGCCAGCAGCTTGTCAGGGGATCAGCCCCAGCATTTT
NA,TRBV4-1,medium-sized,TRBJ1-1,CASSGGTEAFF,TGCGCCAGCAGCGGCGGGACTGAAGCTTTCTTT
NA,TRBV9,NA,TRBJ2-1,CASSFRTSFNEQFF,TGTGCCAGCAGCTTCAGGACTTCGTTCAATGAGCAGTTCTTC
NA,TRBV28,NA,TRBJ1-6,CASSTEQGLSPLHF,TGTGCCAGCAGTACCGAACAGGGTTTGTCACCCCTCCACTTT
TRBD1,TRBV3-1/TRBV3-2,few,TRBJ2-2,CASRPGQDGGELFF,TGTGCCAGCAGGCCCGGACAGGACGGCGGGGAGCTGTTTTTT
NA,TRBV2,once,TRBJ1-1,CASSVPTEAFF,TGTGCCAGCAGTGTGCCGACTGAAGCTTTCTTT
NA,TRBV27,NA,TRBJ2-1,CASRRTLLGENNEQFF,TGTGCCAGCAGACGGACCCTTTTAGGGGAGAACAATGAGCAGTTCTTC
NA,TRBV6-5,NA,TRBJ1-4,CASRTATNEKLFF,TGTGCCAGCAGGACAGCAACTAATGAAAAACTGTTTTTT
TRBD1,TRBV12-5,NA,TRBJ2-7,CASGLFIRQGLYEQYF,TGTGCTAGTGGCCTCTTTATAAGACAGGGCCTCTACGAGCAGTACTTC
NA,TRBV2,NA,TRBJ2-3,CASSEGPGGTDTQYF,TGTGCCAGCAGTGAAGGACCAGGAGGCACAGATACGCAGTATTTT
NA,TRBV6-5,NA,TRBJ1-1,CASNEGVNTEAFF,TGTGCCAGCAACGAAGGTGTGAACACTGAAGCTTTCTTT
TRBD1,TRBV24-1,NA,TRBJ1-1,CATSDLRDREQGYEAFF,TGTGCCACCAGTGATTTGCGGGACAGGGAACAGGGGTATGAAGCTTTCTTT
NA,TRBV10-3,NA,TRBJ2-3,CATMARELTDTQYF,TGTGCCACCATGGCTAGAGAGCTTACAGATACGCAGTATTTT
NA,TRBV28,NA,TRBJ2-3,CASSLPAVDTQYF,TGTGCCAGCAGTTTACCGGCGGTAGATACGCAGTATTTT
TRBD2,TRBV6-1,NA,TRBJ2-7,CASSEDPSGSDEQYF,TGTGCCAGCAGTGAAGACCCTAGCGGGAGTGACGAGCAGTACTTC
TRBD1,TRBV12-3/TRBV12-4,NA,TRBJ1-1,CASSWTGGTEAFF,TGTGCCAGCAGTTGGACAGGGGGCACTGAAGCTTTCTTT
TRBD2,TRBV5-1,NA,TRBJ2-5,CASSLYGGIGETQYF,TGCGCCAGCAGCTTGTACGGGGGGATCGGGGAGACCCAGTACTTC
TRBD2,TRBV27,once,TRBJ2-1,CASSPLAGGPLEQFF,TGTGCCAGCAGTCCCCTAGCGGGAGGGCCGCTTGAGCAGTTCTTC
NA,TRBV28,NA,TRBJ2-3,CASSDGGRTDTQYF,TGTGCCAGCAGCGACGGGGGGCGCACAGATACGCAGTATTTT
NA,TRBV15,NA,TRBJ1-5,CATSRDSPQPQHF,TGTGCCACCAGCAGAGATTCCCCTCAGCCCCAGCATTTT
NA,TRBV24-1,few,TRBJ1-5,CATEGSSNQPQHF,TGTGCCACCGAGGGGAGTAGCAATCAGCCCCAGCATTTT
NA,TRBV19,once,TRBJ2-3,CASSIFGIAESTDTQYF,TGTGCCAGTAGTATCTTCGGAATAGCGGAGAGCACAGATACGCAGTATTTT
NA,TRBV5-8,NA,TRBJ2-6,CASSHRVSGANVLTF,TGTGCCAGCAGCCACAGGGTCTCTGGGGCCAACGTCCTGACTTTC
TRBD1,TRBV13,NA,TRBJ1-2,CASSSGGTGEYNGYTF,TGTGCCAGCAGCTCAGGTGGGACAGGGGAGTATAATGGCTACACCTTC
TRBD1,TRBV19,NA,TRBJ2-7,CASSTPRQGPVTYEQYF,TGTGCCAGTAGTACCCCTCGACAGGGCCCCGTTACCTACGAGCAGTACTTC
TRBD1,TRBV27,NA,TRBJ2-7,CASSWGQGTYEQYF,TGTGCCAGCAGTTGGGGACAGGGGACCTACGAGCAGTACTTC
NA,TRBV4-1,NA,TRBJ2-1,CASSQDSGVDEQFF,TGCGCCAGCAGCCAAGATTCAGGGGTAGATGAGCAGTTCTTC
NA,TRBV5-5,NA,TRBJ1-4,CASSFDVDEKLFF,TGTGCCAGCAGCTTCGACGTCGATGAAAAACTGTTTTTT
TRBD1,TRBV10-3,NA,TRBJ2-1,CAINRDRQGNEQFF,TGTGCCATCAACCGGGACAGGCAGGGCAATGAGCAGTTCTTC
NA,TRBV6-1,NA,TRBJ1-2,CASSYGANYGYTF,TGTGCCAGCAGTTATGGGGCTAACTATGGCTACACCTTC
NA,TRBV6-4,NA,TRBJ1-5,CASGSKRQPQHF,TGTGCCAGCGGCAGCAAGAGGCAGCCCCAGCATTTT
NA,TRBV9,once,TRBJ1-3,CASSPDSGNTIYF,TGTGCCAGCAGCCCCGACTCTGGAAACACCATATATTTT
NA,TRBV27,NA,TRBJ1-6,CASSFSERGGNSPLHF,TGTGCCAGCAGTTTTTCCGAAAGGGGAGGCAATTCACCCCTCCACTTT
TRBD1,TRBV9,once,TRBJ2-1,CASSVGQGSYTEQFF,TGTGCCAGCAGCGTAGGACAGGGCTCCTACACTGAGCAGTTCTTC
NA,TRBV5-1,NA,TRBJ2-5,CASSLAQETQYF,TGCGCCAGCAGCTTGGCCCAAGAGACCCAGTACTTC